A single sample is the source of the 7 T cell receptor beta chains below, sequenced in a study of blood T cell repertoires in COVID-19. The data were produced by immunoSEQ multiplex PCR, yet TCRdb's version contains in-frame clones alone and is incomplete. Of about 76,000 clones detected, approximately 81% appear once; the ten largest clones hold roughly 9.7%. The sequenced sample was peripheral blood. All receptors derive from a man aged 55 to 70 with COVID-19, enrolled during active disease.

The V and J genes are TRBV30 and TRBJ2-5; the D is unclear. The germline V and J ends were trimmed by 5 bases and 7 bases, with 17 bases remaining between them. Per the germline V gene, CDR1 is GTSNPN and CDR2 is SVGIG (reference sequence). The CDR3 covers 13 residues. For the CDR3, the DNA is TGTGCCTGGTCCAGACGGGTGGGTTGGACCCAGTACTTC. This translates into CAWSRRVGWTQYF.

The rearrangement joins TRBV9 to TRBJ1-1; 7 bases are shared with TRBD1. This CDR3 comprises 14 residues. The ends lost 4 bases at V and 3 bases at J; junction bases unmatched: 6. Per the germline V gene, CDR1 is SGDLS and CDR2 is YYNGEE. In nucleotides, the CDR3 is TGTGCCAGCAGCTTTCTCGACAGGGACACTGAAGCTTTCTTT. Its protein is CASSFLDRDTEAFF.

This clone has a handful of counts. The chain recombines TRBV10-2 with TRBJ2-3; 9 bases match TRBD2. J gave up 5 bases and V 6 bases, and 9 bases lay outside the gene matches. CDR1 is WSHSY and CDR2 is SAAADI in the germline V gene. The CDR3 extends over 15 amino acids. This CDR3 reads CASRASGDPRDTQYF. CDR3 DNA: TGCGCCAGCAGGGCTAGCGGGGACCCCCGAGATACGCAGTATTTT.

The chain uses TRBV18 and TRBJ1-2; TRBD1 is a possible D gene (6 bases). The V and J ends lost 1 base and 4 bases respectively, with 13 bases between them. Per germline, CDR1 KGHSH and CDR2 LQKENI. The CDR3 loop spans 15 amino acids. CDR3 in DNA: TGTGCCAGCTCACCACTCCAGGACAGTTCCTATGGCTACACCTTC. Amino acid sequence: CASSPLQDSSYGYTF.

This chain joins TRBV6-5 and TRBJ1-1, with D perhaps TRBD1 (5 bases). CDR3 length: 15 amino acids. CDR1 and CDR2 from the germline V gene are MNHEY and SVGAGI. V was shortened by 7 bases and J by 1 base, with 16 bases between the two germline ends. CDR3 protein: CASNLGQGWNTEAFF. In DNA form, the CDR3 reads TGTGCCAGCAATCTAGGGCAGGGTTGGAACACTGAAGCTTTCTTT.

The genes are TRBV18 and TRBJ1-2; D is unresolved. Germline V gene lookup returns CDR1 KGHSH and CDR2 LQKENI. V gave up 2 bases and J gave up 7 bases, with 11 bases separating them. The CDR3 sequence is 13 residues long. The CDR3 nucleotides are TGTGCCAGCTCACCAGGCACCGCTGTTGGCTACACCTTC. It is translated as CASSPGTAVGYTF.

The J gene is TRBJ2-3, the V gene TRBV7-2; 10 bases agree with TRBD2. The germline V gene encodes CDR1 SGHTA and CDR2 FQGNSA. J was trimmed by 6 bases and V by 8 bases; bases with no gene match: 14. This CDR3 spans 16 amino acids. As DNA, the CDR3 is TGTGCCAGCGGGACTAGCGTTCTTTTGTTCCGGGATACGCAGTATTTT. Translating gives CASGTSVLLFRDTQYF.